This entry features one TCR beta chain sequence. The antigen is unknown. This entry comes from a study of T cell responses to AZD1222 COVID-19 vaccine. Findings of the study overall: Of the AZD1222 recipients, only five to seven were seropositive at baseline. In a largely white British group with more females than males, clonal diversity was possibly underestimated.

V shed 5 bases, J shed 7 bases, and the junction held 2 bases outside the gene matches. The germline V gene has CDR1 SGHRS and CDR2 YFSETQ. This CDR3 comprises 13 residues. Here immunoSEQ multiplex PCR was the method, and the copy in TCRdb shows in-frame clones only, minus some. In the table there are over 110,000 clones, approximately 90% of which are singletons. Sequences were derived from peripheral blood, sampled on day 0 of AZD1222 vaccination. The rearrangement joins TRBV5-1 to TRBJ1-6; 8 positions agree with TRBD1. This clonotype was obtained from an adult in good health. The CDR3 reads CASRRTGNSPLHF. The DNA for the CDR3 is TGCGCCAGCAGGAGGACAGGGAATTCACCCCTCCACTTT.